Listed here are 8 T cell receptor beta chains from one sample, sequenced in a study of read filtering for tumor transcriptome and immune sequencing. From approximately 400 ng of RNA, a library with molecular barcoded alpha/delta and beta/gamma adaptors was made. TCRdb called the reads again in MiXCR, with one record for every CDR3 protein. Seen here are 20,000 to 30,000 distinct CDR3 sequences, roughly 19% observed once, and the top ten hold roughly a sixth. Sequenced: a population of CD138-negative cells sorted from bone marrow. These receptor sequences come from a donor aged 40 or over with multiple myeloma.

This clonotype was observed at least ten times. V usage is TRBV24-1 and J usage is TRBJ2-3; no definite D call. The V end was cut by 3 bases, the J end by 6 bases, with 12 bases between. Looked up from germline, CDR1 is KGHDR and CDR2 is SFDVKD. The CDR3 covers 14 residues. The CDR3 here is CATSDLRISDTQYF. The CDR3 nucleotides are TGTGCCACCAGTGATCTAAGGATCTCGGATACGCAGTATTTT.

The chain couples TRBV7-9 to TRBJ1-1; maybe TRBD1 (6 bases). This CDR3 has 13 amino acids. Between the trimmed V and J ends, which lost 7 bases and 12 bases, there was a span of 21 bases. Per germline, CDR1 SEHNR and CDR2 FQNEAQ (reference sequence). The chain's CDR3 is CASTARTDTETFF. CDR3 DNA sequence: TGTGCCAGCACCGCCCGGACAGACACCGAAACTTTCTTT.

This clonotype was found a few times. Since a much larger clone is just one base distant, this may be a read error. In this CDR3 the conserved last residue, phenylalanine or tryptophan, is missing, so a read error is likely. The CDR3 here is CASSLDTQTQYC. CDR3 in DNA: TGTGCCAGCAGCTTAGATACCCAAACCCAGTACTGC. This chain connects TRBV11-2 to TRBJ2-5; no clear D. The V gene lost 0 bases and the J gene lost 8 bases, with 7 bases spanning the gap. The CDR3 covers 12 residues. CDR1 is SGHAT, CDR2 FQNNGV, per germline.

This clonotype appeared many times. Here the CDR3 DNA reads TGTGCCAGCAGTTTACTTTCGAACACCGGGGAGCTGTTTTTT. Translation gives CASSLLSNTGELFF. This chain joins TRBV6-2 or TRBV6-3 and TRBJ2-2; D is undetermined. V was pared by 4 bases and J by 0 bases, with 6 bases between. The germline gives CDR1 MNHEY, CDR2 SVGEGT. The CDR3 has 14 amino acids.

A note on this clonotype: This sequence may be a read error, since a much larger clone differs from it by one base. V is TRBV10-2 and J is TRBJ2-3; 14 bases fit TRBD2. The V segment lost 6 bases and the J segment 3 bases; nucleotides outside the gene matches: 8. The CDR3 loop spans 17 amino acids. Germline CDR1 and CDR2: WSHSY and SAAADI. The CDR3 loop reads CASRTHGTSGSTDTQYF. The DNA for the CDR3 is TGCGCCAGCAGGACCCACGGGACTAGCGGGAGTACAGATACGCAGTATTTT.

There are many counts of this clonotype. The chain joins TRBV3-1 to TRBJ2-7; a weak D match, TRBD1 (6 bases). The V gene lost 6 bases and the J gene lost 3 bases, with 18 bases spanning the gap. The germline V gene has CDR1 LGHDT and CDR2 YNNKEL (reference sequence). The CDR3 has 15 amino acids. The CDR3 loop is CASSQQGIVGYEQYF. The CDR3 DNA sequence: TGTGCCAGCAGTCAACAGGGTATCGTAGGCTACGAGCAGTACTTC.

This clonotype was recorded at least ten times. This chain connects TRBV20-1 to TRBJ1-1; D remains ambiguous. Per germline, CDR1 DFQATT and CDR2 SNEGSKA (reference sequence). The CDR3 spans 16 residues. Trimming took off 3 bases at V and 2 bases at J, with 19 bases between the two ends. As DNA, the CDR3 is TGCAGTGCTAGTAGGCCAGCCAGTCCGCGTAACACTGAAGCTTTCTTT. This gives the protein CSASRPASPRNTEAFF.

The chain uses TRBV7-2 and TRBJ2-1; 10 nucleotides match TRBD2. The V and J ends lost 2 bases and 7 bases, in that order; junction bases with no gene match: 5. Germline V gives CDR1 SGHTA, CDR2 FQGNSA. CDR3 size: 15 residues. CDR3 DNA sequence: TGTGCCAGCAGCTTAAGTATTAGCGGGGGGAATGAGCAGTTCTTC. Protein sequence: CASSLSISGGNEQFF.